The entry below gives a single TCR beta chain sequence along with its context. This specimen comes from a study of lymphopenia after photon versus proton radiotherapy. TCRdb's table, derived via immunoSEQ multiplex PCR, lists solely in-frame clones and lacks some. The repertoire has around 55,000 clones, approximately 84% of them found once; the top ten carry around 1.9%. The specimen was peripheral blood, collected from a patient treated with proton-based radiotherapy. The origin of this receptor is a man aged 55 to 70 with pancreatic cancer.

This CDR3 is CASSFPGTGLGYGYTF. The CDR3 DNA reads TGTGCCAGCAGCTTTCCCGGGACAGGGCTTGGTTATGGCTACACCTTC. The rearrangement uses TRBV5-6 and TRBJ1-2, with 9 bases fitting TRBD1. The CDR3 has 16 residues. Germline CDR1 SGHDT, CDR2 YYEEEE. V shed 2 bases and J 5 bases; nucleotides not matched to a gene: 10.